This is a list of T cell receptor beta chains from one sample in a study of neurological immune-mediated disorders. TCRdb reprocessed the 5' RACE reads with MiXCR, giving one entry per CDR3 protein. The sample yields 35,000 to 55,000 distinct CDR3 sequences, just under 6.5% seen once. What was sequenced was CD4+ T cells from blood. The origin of the receptors is a woman aged 40-49 years in good health. Each CDR3 is given with its conserved first and last residue. The D gene is left open where the match is weak. The size field is filled for only some rows; it gives once, few, many or a size class.

d_call: TRBD1; v_call: TRBV6-6; j_call: TRBJ2-7; clone_size: many; cdr3_nt: TGTGCCAGCAGTTACCTCGGACAGGAAATTGGCGAGCAGTACTTC; cdr3_aa: CASSYLGQEIGEQYF
d_call: TRBD2; v_call: TRBV10-1; j_call: TRBJ2-1; clone_size: few; cdr3_nt: TGCGCCAGCAAGTCCGGGACTAGCGGATACAATGAGCAGTTCTTC; cdr3_aa: CASKSGTSGYNEQFF
d_call: -; v_call: TRBV21-1; j_call: TRBJ2-3; clone_size: many; cdr3_nt: TGTGCCAGCACCCTTCGGGGTTGCCTCACAGATACGCAGTATTTT; cdr3_aa: CASTLRGCLTDTQYF
d_call: -; v_call: TRBV7-9; j_call: TRBJ2-7; clone_size: many; cdr3_nt: TGTGCCAGCAGCGCGGACTTCGCTCCGGGCGAGCAGTACTTC; cdr3_aa: CASSADFAPGEQYF
d_call: -; v_call: TRBV7-2; j_call: TRBJ1-3; clone_size: many; cdr3_nt: TGTGCCAGCAGCTCTGGAAACACCATATATTTT; cdr3_aa: CASSSGNTIYF
d_call: -; v_call: TRBV10-3; j_call: TRBJ1-6; clone_size: many; cdr3_nt: TGTGCCATCCGATCCACAGAGGACGCTTCACCCCTCCACTTT; cdr3_aa: CAIRSTEDASPLHF
d_call: TRBD2; v_call: TRBV4-1; j_call: TRBJ2-7; clone_size: many; cdr3_nt: TGCGCCAGCAGCCAAAGCCCGGCGGGGGTCGGCTACGAGCAGTACTTC; cdr3_aa: CASSQSPAGVGYEQYF
d_call: TRBD2; v_call: TRBV29-1; j_call: TRBJ2-7; clone_size: many; cdr3_nt: TGCAGCGTTTCTAGGACTAGCGGGATCGGCGAGCAGTACTTC; cdr3_aa: CSVSRTSGIGEQYF
d_call: -; v_call: TRBV20-1; j_call: TRBJ1-5; clone_size: many; cdr3_nt: TGCAGTGCTAGAGCTGGAGGGGTCTCGGGAGAGCAGCCCCAGCATTTT; cdr3_aa: CSARAGGVSGEQPQHF
d_call: TRBD2; v_call: TRBV2; j_call: TRBJ2-2; clone_size: many; cdr3_nt: TGTGCCAGCAGTACACCCGGGACTAGCGGGACCGGGGAGCTGTTTTTT; cdr3_aa: CASSTPGTSGTGELFF
d_call: -; v_call: TRBV7-6; j_call: TRBJ2-5; clone_size: many; cdr3_nt: TGTGCCAGCAGCTTACTCGTTCAAGAGACCCAGTACTTC; cdr3_aa: CASSLLVQETQYF
d_call: -; v_call: TRBV28; j_call: TRBJ1-5; clone_size: many; cdr3_nt: TGTGCCAGCAGTTCCCCCAGTTCGGGGACGCGCAATCAGCCCCAGCATTTT; cdr3_aa: CASSSPSSGTRNQPQHF
d_call: -; v_call: TRBV7-2; j_call: TRBJ2-5; clone_size: many; cdr3_nt: TGTGCCAGCAGCTTATACGGGAGTCGGGAGACCCAGTACTTC; cdr3_aa: CASSLYGSRETQYF
d_call: -; v_call: TRBV20-1; j_call: TRBJ2-5; clone_size: many; cdr3_nt: TGCAGTGCTAGAGGACTGCAGGGTCGGGGGACCCAGTACTTC; cdr3_aa: CSARGLQGRGTQYF
d_call: TRBD2; v_call: TRBV7-9; j_call: TRBJ2-6; clone_size: many; cdr3_nt: TGTGCCAGCACCGTGAGCGGGGGAACCTCTGGGGCCAACGTCCTGACTTTC; cdr3_aa: CASTVSGGTSGANVLTF
d_call: -; v_call: TRBV18; j_call: TRBJ2-6; clone_size: many; cdr3_nt: TGTGCCAGCTCACCATCAACGCAGTCTGGGGCCAACGTCCTGACTTTC; cdr3_aa: CASSPSTQSGANVLTF
d_call: TRBD2; v_call: TRBV9; j_call: TRBJ2-2; clone_size: many; cdr3_nt: TGTGCCAGCACCCCCTTCGGGAGGGGGACTAGCTCCGGGGAGCTGTTTTTT; cdr3_aa: CASTPFGRGTSSGELFF
d_call: -; v_call: TRBV6-5; j_call: TRBJ2-7; clone_size: once; cdr3_nt: TGTGCCAGCAGGGTAGTGGGGCGCAACGAGCAGTACTTC; cdr3_aa: CASRVVGRNEQYF
d_call: TRBD2; v_call: TRBV7-9; j_call: TRBJ2-2; clone_size: many; cdr3_nt: TGTGCCAGCAGCTTCTTGGGACTAGCGGAGAACACCGGGGAGCTGTTTTTT; cdr3_aa: CASSFLGLAENTGELFF
d_call: -; v_call: TRBV3-2; j_call: TRBJ2-1; clone_size: many; cdr3_nt: TGTGCCAGCAGCCAGGGAACTACCAATGAGCAGTTCTTC; cdr3_aa: CASSQGTTNEQFF
d_call: -; v_call: TRBV5-1; j_call: TRBJ2-3; clone_size: many; cdr3_nt: TGCGCCAGCAGATCCCTAGATACGCAGTATTTT; cdr3_aa: CASRSLDTQYF
d_call: -; v_call: TRBV7-2; j_call: TRBJ1-1; clone_size: many; cdr3_nt: TGTGCCAGCAGCTTAGGAGTCGGATTTGAAGCTTTCTTT; cdr3_aa: CASSLGVGFEAFF
d_call: TRBD1; v_call: TRBV5-1; j_call: TRBJ2-3; clone_size: many; cdr3_nt: TGCGCCAGCAGCGCCCAGACAGGGATTTTTAGCACAGATACGCAGTATTTT; cdr3_aa: CASSAQTGIFSTDTQYF
d_call: -; v_call: TRBV18; j_call: TRBJ2-6; clone_size: many; cdr3_nt: TGTGCCAGCTCACCATCTCGCGACGACGTCCTGACTTTC; cdr3_aa: CASSPSRDDVLTF
d_call: -; v_call: TRBV3-1; j_call: TRBJ1-1; clone_size: many; cdr3_nt: TGTGCCAGCAGCCACGGGGGCTCTGGCACTGAAGCTTTCTTT; cdr3_aa: CASSHGGSGTEAFF
d_call: -; v_call: TRBV6-6; j_call: TRBJ2-7; clone_size: many; cdr3_nt: TGTGCCAGCAGTTACTCGGGAAGGGGGAGTTTCTACGAGCAGTACTTC; cdr3_aa: CASSYSGRGSFYEQYF
d_call: -; v_call: TRBV20-1; j_call: TRBJ1-4; clone_size: many; cdr3_nt: TGCAGTGCAACGGACGAGGGGGAAAAACTGTTTTTT; cdr3_aa: CSATDEGEKLFF
d_call: -; v_call: TRBV6-5; j_call: TRBJ1-2; clone_size: many; cdr3_nt: TGTGCCAGCAGTTACTCCGGGGGACGGGGAAACTATGGCTACACCTTC; cdr3_aa: CASSYSGGRGNYGYTF
d_call: TRBD1; v_call: TRBV11-3; j_call: TRBJ2-7; clone_size: many; cdr3_nt: TGTGCCAGCAGCTCGGGACAGCCTCCCTACGAGCAGTACTTC; cdr3_aa: CASSSGQPPYEQYF
d_call: -; v_call: TRBV7-2; j_call: TRBJ2-3; clone_size: many; cdr3_nt: TGTGCCAGCAGCTCCAACCCCCAACAGGGACGCACAGATACGCAGTATTTT; cdr3_aa: CASSSNPQQGRTDTQYF
d_call: -; v_call: TRBV7-6; j_call: TRBJ2-2; clone_size: many; cdr3_nt: TGTGCCAGCAGCTTAGGAGCGGTTAGGCGGCTAGTTGTCGGGGAGCTGTTTTTT; cdr3_aa: CASSLGAVRRLVVGELFF
d_call: -; v_call: TRBV20-1; j_call: TRBJ2-5; clone_size: many; cdr3_nt: TGCAGTGCTAGGTGGTCGGCGGGACCTTCCCAAGAGACCCAGTACTTC; cdr3_aa: CSARWSAGPSQETQYF
d_call: TRBD1; v_call: TRBV20-1; j_call: TRBJ1-1; clone_size: many; cdr3_nt: TGCAGTGCTAGCCGACAGGGGGCCAGGTCGCTGGCTTTCTTT; cdr3_aa: CSASRQGARSLAFF
d_call: -; v_call: TRBV7-9; j_call: TRBJ2-7; clone_size: many; cdr3_nt: TGTGCCAGCAGCTTCACAGGGACCGAGCAGTACTTC; cdr3_aa: CASSFTGTEQYF
d_call: TRBD1; v_call: TRBV6-2/TRBV6-3; j_call: TRBJ1-5; clone_size: many; cdr3_nt: TGTGCCAGCAGAAGGACAGGGGGCGATCAGCCCCAGCATTTT; cdr3_aa: CASRRTGGDQPQHF
d_call: TRBD1; v_call: TRBV11-2; j_call: TRBJ2-1; clone_size: many; cdr3_nt: TGTGCCAGCAGCTTAAGGGAACGGACAGGGGGCTATAGTGAGCAGTTCTTC; cdr3_aa: CASSLRERTGGYSEQFF
d_call: TRBD1; v_call: TRBV12-3/TRBV12-4; j_call: TRBJ2-3; clone_size: many; cdr3_nt: TGTGCCAGCAGACTTGACAGGGTGGGAGATACGCAGTATTTT; cdr3_aa: CASRLDRVGDTQYF
d_call: TRBD1; v_call: TRBV7-2; j_call: TRBJ2-3; clone_size: many; cdr3_nt: TGTGCCAGCAGCGCAACGACAGGGGCAGATACGCAGTATTTT; cdr3_aa: CASSATTGADTQYF
d_call: -; v_call: TRBV5-6; j_call: TRBJ2-7; clone_size: many; cdr3_nt: TGTGCCAGCAGCTCACGGGGGCTTGGGGCCTACGAGCAGTACTTC; cdr3_aa: CASSSRGLGAYEQYF
d_call: TRBD1; v_call: TRBV7-8; j_call: TRBJ1-2; clone_size: many; cdr3_nt: TGTGCCAGCAGCTTAGGTCGCGCTACAGGGGTTCGAAATGGCTACACCTTC; cdr3_aa: CASSLGRATGVRNGYTF
d_call: -; v_call: TRBV29-1; j_call: TRBJ2-7; clone_size: many; cdr3_nt: TGCAGCGCTCTAACGGTAACCTACGAGCAGTACTTC; cdr3_aa: CSALTVTYEQYF
d_call: -; v_call: TRBV4-3; j_call: TRBJ1-6; clone_size: many; cdr3_nt: TGCGCCAGCAGCCAAGGTGGGAATTCACCCCTCCACTTT; cdr3_aa: CASSQGGNSPLHF
d_call: TRBD2; v_call: TRBV9; j_call: TRBJ2-1; clone_size: many; cdr3_nt: TGTGCCAGCAGCTCGGGCCTAGCGGGATACAATGAGCAGTTCTTC; cdr3_aa: CASSSGLAGYNEQFF
d_call: -; v_call: TRBV7-6; j_call: TRBJ1-1; clone_size: many; cdr3_nt: TGTGCCAGCAGCTTACTTACAGGGAAGGCTGAAGCTTTCTTT; cdr3_aa: CASSLLTGKAEAFF
d_call: TRBD2; v_call: TRBV7-9; j_call: TRBJ2-3; clone_size: many; cdr3_nt: TGTGCCAGCAGCCCGCCCTTTTGGTCAGCGGGGTCTAGCACAGATACGCAGTATTTT; cdr3_aa: CASSPPFWSAGSSTDTQYF
d_call: TRBD1; v_call: TRBV5-1; j_call: TRBJ2-3; clone_size: many; cdr3_nt: TGCGCCAGCAGCTTGGGGACAGGAGAAGATACGCAGTATTTT; cdr3_aa: CASSLGTGEDTQYF
d_call: -; v_call: TRBV20-1; j_call: TRBJ1-5; clone_size: -; cdr3_nt: TGCAGTGCCATAACAGGGATATGGGAGCAGCCCCAGCATTTT; cdr3_aa: CSAITGIWEQPQHF
d_call: -; v_call: TRBV5-1; j_call: TRBJ2-7; clone_size: many; cdr3_nt: TGCGCCAGCAGCCTCCGGACAGCTTCTTTTGGGACTGTTCTCTACGAGCAGTACTTC; cdr3_aa: CASSLRTASFGTVLYEQYF